The sequence of this TCR beta chain was determined in a study of T cells in Graves' hyperthyroidism and ophthalmopathy. The study, taken as a whole, reports: Model predictions of ophthalmopathy came a median roughly 6.7 months before onset.

RNA transcripts provided the source from which TCR beta CDR3 regions were amplified. A set of HTBI primers served as the primers for a first-round RT-PCR of the TCR CDR3. TCRdb called the multiplex PCR reads again in MiXCR, with one record for every CDR3 protein. The sample lists roughly 650,000 distinct CDR3 sequences; approximately 16% were seen once. V was shortened by 6 bases and J by 4 bases, with 18 bases between the two germline ends. CDR3 length: 15 residues. Germline-derived CDR1 and CDR2 are MNHNS and SASEGT. A word on this clonotype: Its matching antigen is unknown.

The rearrangement links TRBV6-1 to TRBJ2-5, with D tentatively TRBD2 (6 bases). The material sequenced was blood. The sequence derives from a woman aged 40 to 55 with Graves' ophthalmopathy. CDR3 sequence (DNA): TGTGCCAGCAGCAGACTAGTTGGAGGGGCAGAGACCCAGTACTTC. Its protein is CASSRLVGGAETQYF.